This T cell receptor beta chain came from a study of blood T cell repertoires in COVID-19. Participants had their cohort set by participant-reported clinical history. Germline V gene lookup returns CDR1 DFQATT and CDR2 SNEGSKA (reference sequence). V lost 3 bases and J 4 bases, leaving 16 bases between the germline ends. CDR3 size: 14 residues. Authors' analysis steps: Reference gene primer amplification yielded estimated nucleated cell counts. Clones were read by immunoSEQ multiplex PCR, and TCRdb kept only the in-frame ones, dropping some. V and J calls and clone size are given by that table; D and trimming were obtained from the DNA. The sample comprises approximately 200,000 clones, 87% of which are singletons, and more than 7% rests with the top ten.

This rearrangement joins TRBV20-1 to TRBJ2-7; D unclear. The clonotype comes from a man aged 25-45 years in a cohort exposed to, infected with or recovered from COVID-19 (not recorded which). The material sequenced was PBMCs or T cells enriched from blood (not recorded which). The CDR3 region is CSASIRDAAYEQYF. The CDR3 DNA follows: TGCAGTGCTAGTATCCGCGACGCGGCGTACGAGCAGTACTTC.